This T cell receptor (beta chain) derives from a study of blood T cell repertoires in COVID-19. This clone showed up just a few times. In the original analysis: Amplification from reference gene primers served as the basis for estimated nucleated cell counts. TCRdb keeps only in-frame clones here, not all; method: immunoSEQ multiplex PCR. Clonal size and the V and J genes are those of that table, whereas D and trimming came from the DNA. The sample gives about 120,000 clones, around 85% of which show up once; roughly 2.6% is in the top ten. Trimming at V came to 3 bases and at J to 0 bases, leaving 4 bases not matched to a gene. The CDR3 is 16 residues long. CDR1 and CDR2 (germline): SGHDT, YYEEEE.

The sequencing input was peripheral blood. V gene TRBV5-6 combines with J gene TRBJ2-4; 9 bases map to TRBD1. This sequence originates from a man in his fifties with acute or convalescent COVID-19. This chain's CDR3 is CASSWGQGLAKNIQYF. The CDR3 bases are TGTGCCAGCAGCTGGGGACAGGGCTTAGCCAAAAACATTCAGTACTTC.